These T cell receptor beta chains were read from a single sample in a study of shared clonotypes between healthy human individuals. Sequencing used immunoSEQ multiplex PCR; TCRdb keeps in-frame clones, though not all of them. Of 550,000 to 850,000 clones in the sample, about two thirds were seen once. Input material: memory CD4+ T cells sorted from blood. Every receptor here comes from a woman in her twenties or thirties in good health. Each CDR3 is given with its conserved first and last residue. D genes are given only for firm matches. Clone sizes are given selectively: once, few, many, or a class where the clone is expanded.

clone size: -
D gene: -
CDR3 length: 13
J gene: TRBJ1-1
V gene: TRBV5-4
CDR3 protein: CASANRAQTEAFF
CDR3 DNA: TGTGCCAGCGCTAACAGGGCTCAAACTGAAGCTTTCTTT

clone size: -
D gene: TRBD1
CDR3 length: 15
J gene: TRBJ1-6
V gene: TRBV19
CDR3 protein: CASSFGTGDNSPLHF
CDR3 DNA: TGTGCCAGTAGTTTCGGGACAGGAGATAATTCACCCCTCCACTTT

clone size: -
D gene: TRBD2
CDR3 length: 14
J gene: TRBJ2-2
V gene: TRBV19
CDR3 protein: CASSQTSATGELFF
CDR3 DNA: TGTGCCAGTAGCCAAACTAGCGCCACCGGGGAGCTGTTTTTT

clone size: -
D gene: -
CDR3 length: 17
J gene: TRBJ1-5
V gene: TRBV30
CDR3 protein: CAWSRATDIRSNQPQHF
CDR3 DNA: TGTGCCTGGAGCCGGGCCACAGATATTCGAAGCAATCAGCCCCAGCATTTT

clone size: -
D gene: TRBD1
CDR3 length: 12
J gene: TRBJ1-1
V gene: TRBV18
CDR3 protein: CASSPTGVGAFF
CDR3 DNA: TGTGCCAGCTCACCGACAGGGGTGGGAGCTTTCTTT

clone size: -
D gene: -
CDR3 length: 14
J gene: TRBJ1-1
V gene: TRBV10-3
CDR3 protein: CAISGSGGDTEAFF
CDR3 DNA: TGTGCCATCAGTGGGTCCGGGGGGGACACTGAAGCTTTCTTT

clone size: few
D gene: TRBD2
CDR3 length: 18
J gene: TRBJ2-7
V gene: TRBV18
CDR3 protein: CASSPGAGSASGSYEQYF
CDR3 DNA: TGTGCCAGCTCACCAGGGGCCGGGAGCGCCAGCGGGAGTTACGAGCAGTACTTC

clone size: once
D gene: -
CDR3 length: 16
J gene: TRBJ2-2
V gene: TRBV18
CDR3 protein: CASSRSTAPNTGELFF
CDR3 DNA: TGTGCCAGCTCACGGAGCACAGCGCCGAACACCGGGGAGCTGTTTTTT

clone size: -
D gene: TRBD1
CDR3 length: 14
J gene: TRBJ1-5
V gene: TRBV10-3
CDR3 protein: CAINDRGGNQPQHF
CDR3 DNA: TGTGCCATCAACGACAGGGGAGGCAATCAGCCCCAGCATTTT

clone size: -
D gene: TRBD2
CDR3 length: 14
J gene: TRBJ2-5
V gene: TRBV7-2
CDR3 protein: CASSLGTRGETQYF
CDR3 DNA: TGTGCCAGCAGCTTAGGGACTAGGGGAGAGACCCAGTACTTC

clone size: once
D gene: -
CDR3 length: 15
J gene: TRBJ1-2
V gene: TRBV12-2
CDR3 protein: CASRSDRGARYGYTF
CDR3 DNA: TGTGCAAGTCGCTCGGACAGGGGAGCTCGCTATGGCTACACCTTC

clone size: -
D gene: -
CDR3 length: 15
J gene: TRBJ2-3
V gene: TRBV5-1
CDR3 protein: CASSLLQGSTDTQYF
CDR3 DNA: TGCGCCAGCAGCTTATTACAGGGAAGCACAGATACGCAGTATTTT

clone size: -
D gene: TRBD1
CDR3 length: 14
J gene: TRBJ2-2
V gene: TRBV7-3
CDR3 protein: CASAGQGHTGELFF
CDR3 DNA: TGTGCCAGCGCTGGACAGGGTCACACCGGGGAGCTGTTTTTT

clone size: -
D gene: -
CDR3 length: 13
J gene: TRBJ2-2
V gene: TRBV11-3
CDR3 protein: CASSPRTPGELFF
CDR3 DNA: TGTGCCAGCAGTCCTAGAACACCCGGGGAGCTGTTTTTT

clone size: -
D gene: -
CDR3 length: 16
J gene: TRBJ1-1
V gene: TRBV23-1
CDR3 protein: CASSHLQVTAYTEAFF
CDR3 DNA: TGCGCCAGCAGTCATCTTCAAGTGACAGCATACACTGAAGCTTTCTTT

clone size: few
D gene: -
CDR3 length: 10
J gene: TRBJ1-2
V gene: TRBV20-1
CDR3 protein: CRGPGPHYTF
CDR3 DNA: TGCAGGGGGCCCGGACCCCACTACACCTTC

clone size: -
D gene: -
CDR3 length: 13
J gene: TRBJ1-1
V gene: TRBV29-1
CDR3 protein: CSVGASGDTEAFF
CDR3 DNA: TGCAGCGTTGGTGCCTCCGGGGACACTGAAGCTTTCTTT

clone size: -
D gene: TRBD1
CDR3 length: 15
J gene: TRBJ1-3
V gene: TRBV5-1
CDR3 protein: CASSLAGDSGNTIYF
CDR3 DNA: TGCGCCAGCAGCTTGGCAGGGGACAGCGGAAACACCATATATTTT

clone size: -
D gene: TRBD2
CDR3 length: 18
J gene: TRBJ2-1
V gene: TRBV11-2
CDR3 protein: CASNRGSGTRSSYNEQFF
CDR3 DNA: TGTGCCAGCAACCGGGGTAGCGGGACCCGGAGCTCCTACAATGAGCAGTTCTTC

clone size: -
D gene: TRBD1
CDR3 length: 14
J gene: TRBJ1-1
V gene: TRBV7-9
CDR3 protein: CASSLGEGDRVAFF
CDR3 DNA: TGTGCCAGCAGCTTAGGGGAAGGGGACAGGGTTGCTTTCTTT